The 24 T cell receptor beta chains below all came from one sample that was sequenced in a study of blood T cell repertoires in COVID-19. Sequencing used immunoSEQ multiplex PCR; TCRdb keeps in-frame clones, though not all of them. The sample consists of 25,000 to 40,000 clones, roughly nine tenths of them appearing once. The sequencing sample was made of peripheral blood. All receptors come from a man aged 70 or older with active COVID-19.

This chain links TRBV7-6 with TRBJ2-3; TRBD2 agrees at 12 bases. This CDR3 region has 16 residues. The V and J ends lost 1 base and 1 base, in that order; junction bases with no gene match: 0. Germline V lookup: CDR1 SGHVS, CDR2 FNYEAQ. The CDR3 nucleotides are TGTGCCAGCAGCTTAGGGACTAGCGGGGGCACAGATACGCAGTATTTT. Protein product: CASSLGTSGGTDTQYF.

CDR3 loop: CASSENPGAVADTQYF. The CDR3 DNA reads as TGTGCCAGCAGTGAAAATCCGGGAGCGGTCGCAGATACGCAGTATTTT. This rearrangement joins TRBV25-1 to TRBJ2-3; D might be TRBD2 (6 bases). This CDR3 spans 16 amino acids. V gave up 2 bases and J gave up 4 bases, with 16 bases separating them. In germline, CDR1 is MGHDK, CDR2 SYGVNS.

CDR3 in DNA: TGTGCCAGCAGCTTGTTTTCGAGCAATCAGCCCCAGCATTTT. This gives the protein CASSLFSSNQPQHF. The J gene is TRBJ1-5, the V gene TRBV5-6; D gene uncertain. Germline V gene lookup returns CDR1 SGHDT and CDR2 YYEEEE. The CDR3 loop spans 14 amino acids. V shed 1 base and J shed 1 base, with 6 bases lying between them.

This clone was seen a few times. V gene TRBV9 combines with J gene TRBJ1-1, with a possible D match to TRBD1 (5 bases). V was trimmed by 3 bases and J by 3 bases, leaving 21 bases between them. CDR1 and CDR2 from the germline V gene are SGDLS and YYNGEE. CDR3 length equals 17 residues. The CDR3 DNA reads TGTGCCAGCAGCGCAGCAATGGTGGGGCCCCCGTACACTGAAGCTTTCTTT. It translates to CASSAAMVGPPYTEAFF.

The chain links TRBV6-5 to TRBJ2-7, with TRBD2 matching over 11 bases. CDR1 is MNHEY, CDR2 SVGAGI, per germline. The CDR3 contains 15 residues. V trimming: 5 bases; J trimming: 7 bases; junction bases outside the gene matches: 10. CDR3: CASSPNSGRAGEQYF. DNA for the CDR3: TGTGCCAGCAGTCCGAATAGCGGGAGGGCCGGTGAGCAGTACTTC.

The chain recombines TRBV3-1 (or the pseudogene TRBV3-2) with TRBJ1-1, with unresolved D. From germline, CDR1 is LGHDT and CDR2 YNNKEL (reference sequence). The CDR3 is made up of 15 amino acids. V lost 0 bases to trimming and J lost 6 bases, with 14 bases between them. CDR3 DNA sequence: TGTGCCAGCAGCCAAGATTCCCTTTTTCGGGCTGAAGCTTTCTTT. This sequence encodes CASSQDSLFRAEAFF.

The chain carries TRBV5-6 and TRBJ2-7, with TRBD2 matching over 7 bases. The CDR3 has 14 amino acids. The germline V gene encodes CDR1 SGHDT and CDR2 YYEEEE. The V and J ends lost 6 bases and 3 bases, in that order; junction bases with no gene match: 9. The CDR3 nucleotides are TGTGCCAGCACTCGCGGGGGACGGCTCTACGAGCAGTACTTC. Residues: CASTRGGRLYEQYF.

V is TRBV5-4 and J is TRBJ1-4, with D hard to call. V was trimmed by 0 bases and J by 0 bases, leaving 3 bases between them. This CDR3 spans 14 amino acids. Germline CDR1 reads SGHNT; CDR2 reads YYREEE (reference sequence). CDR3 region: CASSLAATNEKLFF. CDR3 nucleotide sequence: TGTGCCAGCAGCTTGGCTGCAACTAATGAAAAACTGTTTTTT.

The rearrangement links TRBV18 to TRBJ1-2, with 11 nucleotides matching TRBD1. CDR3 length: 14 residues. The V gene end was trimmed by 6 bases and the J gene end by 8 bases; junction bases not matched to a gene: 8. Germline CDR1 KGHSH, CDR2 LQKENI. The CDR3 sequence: CASSPGQGDRGYTF. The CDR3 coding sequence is TGTGCCAGCTCGCCGGGACAGGGGGACAGAGGCTACACCTTC. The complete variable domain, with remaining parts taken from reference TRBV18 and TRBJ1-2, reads NAGVMQNPRHLVRRRGQEARLRCSPMKGHSHVYWYRQLPEEGLKFMVYLQKENIIDESGMPKERFSAEFPKEGPSILRIQQVVRGDSAAYFCASSPGQGDRGYTFGSGTRLTVV.

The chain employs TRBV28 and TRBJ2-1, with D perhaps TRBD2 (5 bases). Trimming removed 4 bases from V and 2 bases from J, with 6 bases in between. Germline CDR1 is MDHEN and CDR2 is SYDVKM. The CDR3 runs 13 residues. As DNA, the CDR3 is TGTGCCAGCAGTTCCGGGACCTACAATGAGCAGTTCTTC. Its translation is CASSSGTYNEQFF.

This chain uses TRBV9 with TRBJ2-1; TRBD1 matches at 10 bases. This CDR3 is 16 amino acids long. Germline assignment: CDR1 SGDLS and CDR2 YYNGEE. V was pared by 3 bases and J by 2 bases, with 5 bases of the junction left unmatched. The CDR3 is CASSAMGQGPYNEQFF. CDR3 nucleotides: TGTGCCAGCAGCGCTATGGGACAGGGGCCCTACAATGAGCAGTTCTTC.

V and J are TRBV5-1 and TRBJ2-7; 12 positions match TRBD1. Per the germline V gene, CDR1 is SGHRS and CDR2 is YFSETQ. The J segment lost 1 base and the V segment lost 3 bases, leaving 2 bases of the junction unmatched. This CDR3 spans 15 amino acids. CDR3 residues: CASSWGQGASYEQYF. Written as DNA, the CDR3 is TGCGCCAGCAGCTGGGGACAGGGGGCGTCCTACGAGCAGTACTTC.

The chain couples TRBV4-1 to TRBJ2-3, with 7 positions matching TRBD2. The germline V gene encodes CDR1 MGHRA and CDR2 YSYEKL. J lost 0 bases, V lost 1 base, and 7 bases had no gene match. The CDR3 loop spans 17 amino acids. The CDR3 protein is CASSQAPAGISTDTQYF. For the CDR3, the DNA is TGCGCCAGCAGCCAAGCCCCAGCGGGGATCAGCACAGATACGCAGTATTTT.

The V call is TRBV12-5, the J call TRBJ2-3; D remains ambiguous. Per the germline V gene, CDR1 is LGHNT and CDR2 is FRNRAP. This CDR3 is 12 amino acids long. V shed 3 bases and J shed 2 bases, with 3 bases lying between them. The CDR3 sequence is CASGFNTDTQYF. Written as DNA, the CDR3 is TGTGCTAGTGGTTTTAACACAGATACGCAGTATTTT.

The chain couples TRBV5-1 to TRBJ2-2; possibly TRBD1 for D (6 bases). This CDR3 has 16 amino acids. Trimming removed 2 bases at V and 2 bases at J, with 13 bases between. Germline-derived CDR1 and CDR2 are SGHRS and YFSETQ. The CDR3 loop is CASSLRGHTNTGELFF. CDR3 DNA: TGCGCCAGCAGCTTAAGGGGACACACCAACACCGGGGAGCTGTTTTTT.

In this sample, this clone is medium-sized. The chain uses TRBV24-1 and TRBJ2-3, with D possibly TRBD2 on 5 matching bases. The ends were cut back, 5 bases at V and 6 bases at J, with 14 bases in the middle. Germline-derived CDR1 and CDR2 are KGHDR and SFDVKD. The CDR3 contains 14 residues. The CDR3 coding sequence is TGTGCCACCAGTGGTGAGGGAGAGGTGGATACGCAGTATTTT. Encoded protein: CATSGEGEVDTQYF.

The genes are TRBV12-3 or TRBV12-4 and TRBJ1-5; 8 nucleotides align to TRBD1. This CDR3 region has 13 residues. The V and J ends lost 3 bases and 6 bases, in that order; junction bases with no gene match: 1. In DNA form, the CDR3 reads TGTGCCAGCAGTTTGGACAGGGTTCAGCCCCAGCATTTT. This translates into CASSLDRVQPQHF.

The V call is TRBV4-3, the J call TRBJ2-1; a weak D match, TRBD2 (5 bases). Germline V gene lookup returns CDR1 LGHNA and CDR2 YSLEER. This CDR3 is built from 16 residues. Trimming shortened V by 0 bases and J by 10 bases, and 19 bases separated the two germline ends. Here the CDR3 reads CASSQEVGYTRGEQFF. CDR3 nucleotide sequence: TGCGCCAGCAGCCAAGAGGTGGGCTACACACGGGGAGAGCAGTTCTTC.

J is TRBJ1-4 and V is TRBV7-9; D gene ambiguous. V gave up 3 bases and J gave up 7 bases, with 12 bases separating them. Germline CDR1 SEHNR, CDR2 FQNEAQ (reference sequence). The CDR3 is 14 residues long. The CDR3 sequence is CASSFRGVGEKLFF. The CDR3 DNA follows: TGTGCCAGCAGCTTCCGGGGAGTTGGTGAAAAACTGTTTTTT.

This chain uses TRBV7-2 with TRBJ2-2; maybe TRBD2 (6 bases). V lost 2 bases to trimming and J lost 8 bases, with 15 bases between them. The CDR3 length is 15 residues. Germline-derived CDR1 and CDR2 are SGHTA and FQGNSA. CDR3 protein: CASSLSLRGVGELFF. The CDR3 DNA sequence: TGTGCCAGCAGCTTATCGTTGCGGGGAGTAGGGGAGCTGTTTTTT.

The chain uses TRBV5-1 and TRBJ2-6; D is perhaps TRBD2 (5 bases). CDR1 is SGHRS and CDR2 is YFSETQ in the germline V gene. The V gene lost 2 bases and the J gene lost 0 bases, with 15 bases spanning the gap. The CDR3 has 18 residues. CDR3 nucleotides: TGCGCCAGCAGCTTTACGGCCCGACGGGGCTCTGGGGCCAACGTCCTGACTTTC. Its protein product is CASSFTARRGSGANVLTF.

The CDR3 nucleotides are TGTGCCAGCAGCCAAGTTGGAGGGGCTAGCGGCAAGCAGTTCTTC. Protein: CASSQVGGASGKQFF. The J gene is TRBJ2-1, the V gene TRBV3-1 (or the pseudogene TRBV3-2); 7 bases are a match to TRBD2. J lost 11 bases, V lost 1 base, and 11 bases had no gene match. Per germline, CDR1 LGHDT and CDR2 YNNKEL (reference sequence). The CDR3 runs to 15 residues.

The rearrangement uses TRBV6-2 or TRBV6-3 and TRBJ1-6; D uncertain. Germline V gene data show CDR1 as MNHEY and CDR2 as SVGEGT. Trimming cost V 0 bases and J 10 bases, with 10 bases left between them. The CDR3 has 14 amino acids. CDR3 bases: TGTGCCAGCAGTTACTCGGTAGGAGGCTCACCCCTCCACTTT. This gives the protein CASSYSVGGSPLHF.

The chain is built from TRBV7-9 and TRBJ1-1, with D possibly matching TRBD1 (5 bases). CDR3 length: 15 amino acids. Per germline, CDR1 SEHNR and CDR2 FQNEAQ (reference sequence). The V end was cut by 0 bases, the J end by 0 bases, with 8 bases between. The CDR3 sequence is CASSLAPRVNTEAFF. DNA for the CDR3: TGTGCCAGCAGCTTAGCACCCAGGGTGAACACTGAAGCTTTCTTT.